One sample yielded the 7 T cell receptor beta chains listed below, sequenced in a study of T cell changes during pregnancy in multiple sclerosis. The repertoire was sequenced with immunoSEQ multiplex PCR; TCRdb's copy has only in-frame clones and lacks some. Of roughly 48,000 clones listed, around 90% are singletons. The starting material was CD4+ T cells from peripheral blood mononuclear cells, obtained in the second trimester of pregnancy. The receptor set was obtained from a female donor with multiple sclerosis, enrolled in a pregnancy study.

CDR3 protein: CASSLTSGPSSYNEQFF. DNA for the CDR3: TGTGCCAGCAGCCTAACTAGCGGGCCTAGCTCCTACAATGAGCAGTTCTTC. The J gene is TRBJ2-1, the V gene TRBV7-2; 9 bases align to TRBD2. V lost 5 bases to trimming and J lost 0 bases; unmatched junction nucleotides: 8. The germline CDR1 and CDR2 sequences are SGHTA and FQGNSA. This CDR3 spans 17 amino acids.

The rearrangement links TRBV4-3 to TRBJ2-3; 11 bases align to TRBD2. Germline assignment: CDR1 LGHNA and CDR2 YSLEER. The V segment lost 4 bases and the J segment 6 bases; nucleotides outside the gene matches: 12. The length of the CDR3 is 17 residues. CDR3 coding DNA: TGCGCCAGCAGCCCGGAACTAGCGGGAGCCGGTTCGGATACGCAGTATTTT. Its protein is CASSPELAGAGSDTQYF.

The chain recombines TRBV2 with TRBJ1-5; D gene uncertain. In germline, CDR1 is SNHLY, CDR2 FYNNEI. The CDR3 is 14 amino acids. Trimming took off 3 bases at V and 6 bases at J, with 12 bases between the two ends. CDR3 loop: CASSDIHGSQPQHF. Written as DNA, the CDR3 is TGTGCCAGCAGTGACATTCATGGGAGTCAGCCCCAGCATTTT.

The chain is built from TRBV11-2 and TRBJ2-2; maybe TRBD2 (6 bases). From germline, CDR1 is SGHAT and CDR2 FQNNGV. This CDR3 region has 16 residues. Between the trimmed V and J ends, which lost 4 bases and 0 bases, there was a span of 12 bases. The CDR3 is CASSSLGGTNTGELFF. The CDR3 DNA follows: TGTGCCAGCAGCTCTTTAGGCGGGACGAACACCGGGGAGCTGTTTTTT.

In nucleotides, the CDR3 is TGTGCCAGTAGGGGAGCGCCCGGCTCCTACAATGAGCAGTTCTTC. This sequence encodes CASRGAPGSYNEQFF. The chain combines TRBV19 with TRBJ2-1, with D maybe TRBD2 (5 bases). V lost 6 bases and J lost 0, with 12 bases in between. CDR1 is LNHDA, CDR2 SQIVND, per germline (reference sequence). The CDR3 covers 15 residues.

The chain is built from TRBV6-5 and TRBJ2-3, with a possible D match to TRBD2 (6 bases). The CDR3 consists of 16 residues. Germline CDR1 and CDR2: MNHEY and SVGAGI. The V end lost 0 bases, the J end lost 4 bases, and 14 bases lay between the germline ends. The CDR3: CASSYSARRGSDTQYF. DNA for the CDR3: TGTGCCAGCAGTTACTCGGCTAGGAGGGGCTCAGATACGCAGTATTTT.

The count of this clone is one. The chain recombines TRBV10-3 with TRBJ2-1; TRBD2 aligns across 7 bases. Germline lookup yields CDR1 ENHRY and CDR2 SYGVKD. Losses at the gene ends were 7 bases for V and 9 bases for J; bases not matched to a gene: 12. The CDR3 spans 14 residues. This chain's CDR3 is CAINLGAGVGEQFF. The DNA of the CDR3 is TGTGCCATCAATCTCGGTGCGGGAGTAGGTGAGCAGTTCTTC.